The 3 T cell receptor beta chains listed next were all sequenced from one sample in a study of blood T cell repertoires in COVID-19. Using immunoSEQ multiplex PCR, the repertoire was profiled, and TCRdb retains in-frame clones only, with some absent. The repertoire consists of under 55,000 clones, with around 86% occurring once and the leading ten covering approximately 27%. The sample taken for sequencing was peripheral blood. The receptors derive from a human donor in a cohort sampled during active COVID-19.

This chain uses TRBV18 with TRBJ2-6, with TRBD2 identical over 12 bases. CDR3 size: 17 residues. V trimming: 6 bases; J trimming: 0 bases; junction bases outside the gene matches: 3. Germline CDR1 reads KGHSH; CDR2 reads LQKENI. The CDR3 spells CASSGLAGTSGANVLTF. The DNA of the CDR3 is TGTGCCAGCTCCGGACTAGCGGGAACCTCTGGGGCCAACGTCCTGACTTTC.

V usage is TRBV29-1 and J usage is TRBJ1-6; 7 bases fit TRBD1. CDR1 is SQVTM, CDR2 ANQGSEA, per germline. V trimming: 7 bases; J trimming: 8 bases; junction bases outside the gene matches: 5. The CDR3 covers 12 residues. CDR3 sequence: CSAGDSYSPLHF. DNA for the CDR3: TGCAGCGCCGGGGACAGCTATTCACCCCTCCACTTT.

The chain joins TRBV9 to TRBJ1-1; possibly TRBD1 for D (6 bases). The CDR3 covers 15 residues. Germline V lookup: CDR1 SGDLS, CDR2 YYNGEE. Trimming cost V 0 bases and J 1 base, with 10 bases left between them. The CDR3 loop is CASSVETGKNTEAFF. As DNA, the CDR3 is TGTGCCAGCAGCGTAGAAACAGGGAAGAACACTGAAGCTTTCTTT.